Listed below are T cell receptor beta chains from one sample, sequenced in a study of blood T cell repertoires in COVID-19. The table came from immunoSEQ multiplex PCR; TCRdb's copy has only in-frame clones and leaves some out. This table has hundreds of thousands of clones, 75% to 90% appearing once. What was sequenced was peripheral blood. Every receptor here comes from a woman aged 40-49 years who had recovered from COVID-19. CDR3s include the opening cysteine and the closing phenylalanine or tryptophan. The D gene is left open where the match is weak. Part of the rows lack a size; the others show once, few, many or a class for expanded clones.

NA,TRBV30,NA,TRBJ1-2,TGTGCCTGGAGTGGCACAGGGACATGGGGAAATGGCTACACCTTC,CAWSGTGTWGNGYTF
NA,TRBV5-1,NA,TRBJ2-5,TGCGCCAGCAGCTTGGCATTGGAGACCCAGTACTTC,CASSLALETQYF
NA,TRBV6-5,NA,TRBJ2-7,TGTGCCAGCAGTTACGCGGGAACCTACGAGCAGTACTTC,CASSYAGTYEQYF
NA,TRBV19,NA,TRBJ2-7,TGTGCCAGTAGTATAGGGGTGCGGGGCCCCTACGAGCAGTACTTC,CASSIGVRGPYEQYF
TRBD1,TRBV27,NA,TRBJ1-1,TGTGCCAGCAGTTTATGGGCAGGGGGGACTGAAGCTTTCTTT,CASSLWAGGTEAFF
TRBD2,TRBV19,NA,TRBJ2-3,TGTGCCAGTACGGGAGCGGGGACAGATACGCAGTATTTT,CASTGAGTDTQYF
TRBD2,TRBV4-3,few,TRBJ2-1,TGCGCCAGCAGCCAAGATTTGGGGGGGAGCTACAATGAGCAGTTCTTC,CASSQDLGGSYNEQFF
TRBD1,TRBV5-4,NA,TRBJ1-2,TGTGCCAGCAGCTTCCGGGACAGGGTAAACTATGGCTACACCTTC,CASSFRDRVNYGYTF
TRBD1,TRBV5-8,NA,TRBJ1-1,TGTGCCAGCAGCTGGGAGGCGACAGGGTTAAACACTGAAGCTTTCTTT,CASSWEATGLNTEAFF
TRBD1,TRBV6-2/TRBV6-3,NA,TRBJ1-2,TGTGCCAGCAGTTTACTACCGGACAGGCGCTATGGCTACACCTTC,CASSLLPDRRYGYTF
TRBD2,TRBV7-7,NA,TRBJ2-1,TGTGCCAGCAGCTTATTAGCGGGGGGATACAATGAGCAGTTCTTC,CASSLLAGGYNEQFF
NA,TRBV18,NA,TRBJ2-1,TGTGCCAGCTCAGGGTGGACGGGGAGCTCCTACAATGAGCAGTTCTTC,CASSGWTGSSYNEQFF
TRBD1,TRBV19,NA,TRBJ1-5,TGTGCCAGTATAGGGAGGACAGGGGCTAGCAATCAGCCCCAGCATTTT,CASIGRTGASNQPQHF
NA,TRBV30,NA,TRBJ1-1,TGTGCCTGGAGTGGAGTAGGAGGCAAGGAGAGCACTGAAGCTTTCTTT,CAWSGVGGKESTEAFF
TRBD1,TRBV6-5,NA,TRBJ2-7,TGTGCCAGCAGTTACACCCAGGGGACAGCCTACGAGCAGTACTTC,CASSYTQGTAYEQYF
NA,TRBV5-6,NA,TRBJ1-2,TGTGCCAGCAGCCCGGCGGGCAGCTTCTATGGCTACACCTTC,CASSPAGSFYGYTF
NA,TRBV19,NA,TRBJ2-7,TGTGCCAGTAGTATAGTGGGGGGGCTCGGCGAGCAGTACTTC,CASSIVGGLGEQYF
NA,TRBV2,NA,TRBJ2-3,TGTGCCAGCAGTGAAATGGTAGCTCTAATCACAGATACGCAGTATTTT,CASSEMVALITDTQYF
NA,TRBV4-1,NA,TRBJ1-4,TGCGCCAGCAGCCAGGTCCCAGGGGCAACTAATGAAAAACTGTTTTTT,CASSQVPGATNEKLFF
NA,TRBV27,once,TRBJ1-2,TGTGCCAGCAGTCCTGGTTTCGCCAGGGGCTATGGCTACACCTTC,CASSPGFARGYGYTF
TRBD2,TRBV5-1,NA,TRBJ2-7,TGCGCCAGCAGCGGATCCTTAGCGGGGGGGGCCGAGCAGTACTTC,CASSGSLAGGAEQYF
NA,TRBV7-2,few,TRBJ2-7,TGTGCCAGCAGCCTAAGGTCAGAGAGAGGCTACGAGCAGTACTTC,CASSLRSERGYEQYF
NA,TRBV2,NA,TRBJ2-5,TGTGCCAGCAGTGAAGACAGGTCCCAAGAGACCCAGTACTTC,CASSEDRSQETQYF
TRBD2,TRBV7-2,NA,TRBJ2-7,TGTGCCAGCAGCTTACAACCATTGAGGCGGGGGGGCACCCACGAGCAGTACTTC,CASSLQPLRRGGTHEQYF
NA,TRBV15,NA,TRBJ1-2,TGTGCCACCAGCAGAGTCCGGAGTAACTATGGCTACACCTTC,CATSRVRSNYGYTF
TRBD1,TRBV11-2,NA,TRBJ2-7,TGTGCCAGCAGCCTCCAGGGGGATTTCTCCTACGAGCAGTACTTC,CASSLQGDFSYEQYF
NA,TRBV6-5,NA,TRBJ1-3,TGTGCCAGCAGTTACTCGGGCAGAAACACCATATATTTT,CASSYSGRNTIYF
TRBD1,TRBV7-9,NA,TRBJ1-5,TGTGCCAGCAGCTCGTGGACAGGGAGCGGCAATCAGCCCCAGCATTTT,CASSSWTGSGNQPQHF
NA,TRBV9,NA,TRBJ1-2,TGTGCCAGCAGCGGCAGACGAGGGTTACCCTATGGCTACACCTTC,CASSGRRGLPYGYTF
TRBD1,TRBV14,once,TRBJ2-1,TGTGCCAGCAGCCAAGTACCAGGGGGCGCCTACAATGAGCAGTTCTTC,CASSQVPGGAYNEQFF
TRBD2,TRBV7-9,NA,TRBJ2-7,TGTGCCAGCAGCTTAGCACTAGCGGGGGCAGGGGTCGACCCCTACGAGCAGTACTTC,CASSLALAGAGVDPYEQYF
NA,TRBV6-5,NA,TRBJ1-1,TGTGCCAGCGGAGGGCAGCGCGGTACTGAAGCTTTCTTT,CASGGQRGTEAFF
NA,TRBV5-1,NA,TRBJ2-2,TGCGCCAGCAGCTTGGCCGACACCGGGGAGCTGTTTTTT,CASSLADTGELFF
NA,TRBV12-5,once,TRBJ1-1,TGTGCTAGTGGATCAGAAGGGGGTCCGCGGACTGAAGCTTTCTTT,CASGSEGGPRTEAFF
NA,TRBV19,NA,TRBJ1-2,TGTGCCAGTAGTACGGGGGTGAACTATGGCTACACCTTC,CASSTGVNYGYTF
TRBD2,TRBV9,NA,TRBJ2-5,TGTGCCAGCAGCGAGGAGGACGGGACTAGCGGTCAAGAGACCCAGTACTTC,CASSEEDGTSGQETQYF
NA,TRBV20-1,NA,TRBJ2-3,TGCAGTGCTCCTAGCACAGATACGCAGTATTTT,CSAPSTDTQYF
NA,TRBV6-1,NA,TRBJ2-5,TGTGCCAGCAGTGAAGCAGCTAGGATCGGGACCCAGTACTTC,CASSEAARIGTQYF
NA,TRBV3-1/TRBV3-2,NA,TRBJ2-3,TGTGCCAGCAGCCCCTCAAGGGGAAGGGGCACAGATACGCAGTATTTT,CASSPSRGRGTDTQYF
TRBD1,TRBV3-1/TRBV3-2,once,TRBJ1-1,TGTGCCAGCAGCCGACAGGGCCGGCGGACTGAAGCTTTCTTT,CASSRQGRRTEAFF
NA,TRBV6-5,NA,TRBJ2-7,TGTGCCAGCACTGGGGCTGGCTACGAGCAGTACTTC,CASTGAGYEQYF
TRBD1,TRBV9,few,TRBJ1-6,TGTGCCAGCAGCCCCCAACCCCCGGGACAGGGGAATCATTCACCCCTCCACTTT,CASSPQPPGQGNHSPLHF
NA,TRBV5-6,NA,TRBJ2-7,TGTGCCAGCAGCCCCTTCGGCGGAACCTACGAGCAGTACTTC,CASSPFGGTYEQYF
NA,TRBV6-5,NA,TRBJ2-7,TGTGCCAGCAGGGCCAGCTCCTACGAGCAGTACTTC,CASRASSYEQYF
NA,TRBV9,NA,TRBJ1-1,TGTGCCAGCAGCGTAGGGGGGGAAGGGTACACTGAAGCTTTCTTT,CASSVGGEGYTEAFF
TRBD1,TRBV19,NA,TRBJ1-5,TGTGCCAGTAGTAACCGGGACAGGGTAGGAAAGAATCAGCCCCAGCATTTT,CASSNRDRVGKNQPQHF
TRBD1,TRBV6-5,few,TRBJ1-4,TGTGCCAGCAGTTACTTGACAGGGCCTAATGAAAAACTGTTTTTT,CASSYLTGPNEKLFF
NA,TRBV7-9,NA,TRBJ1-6,TGTGCCAGCAGCTTCCTGGGGGCAAATTCACCCCTCCACTTT,CASSFLGANSPLHF
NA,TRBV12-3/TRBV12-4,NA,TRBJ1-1,TGTGCCACCCGTATGAACACTGAAGCTTTCTTT,CATRMNTEAFF
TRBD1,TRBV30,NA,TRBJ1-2,TGTGCCTGGGGGGCAGGGACAGGCTTAATCTATGGCTACACCTTC,CAWGAGTGLIYGYTF
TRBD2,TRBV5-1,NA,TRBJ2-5,TGCGCCAGCAGCTTAACTAGCGGGGGGCGGGAGACCCAGTACTTC,CASSLTSGGRETQYF
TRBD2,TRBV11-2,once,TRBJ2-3,TGTGCCAGCAGCTCCGGCGGTAGCGGGGGAGATACGCAGTATTTT,CASSSGGSGGDTQYF
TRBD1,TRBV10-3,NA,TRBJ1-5,TGTGCCAGTGGGACAGGAGGCAATCAGCCCCAGCATTTT,CASGTGGNQPQHF